Presented here are 25 T cell receptor beta chains from one specimen sequenced in a study of regulatory T cells in long-lasting Graves disease. In building TCR beta libraries, iRepertoire HTBI primers were used together with Arm-PCR of CDR3 regions. TCRdb recomputed calls from the multiplex PCR reads with MiXCR, one row per CDR3 protein. In the table there are 400,000 to 600,000 distinct CDR3 sequences, 20% to 25% of which are singletons. Indicated time point: persistent/refractory GD, antithyroid drugs over 5 years with positive TRAb. The authors made the TCR library using RNA they extracted from PBMCs. Source: peripheral blood mononuclear cells (PBMCs), taken when the disease was refractory, from a patient treated with antithyroid drugs. These receptors all stem from a female donor with Graves disease.

A few counts support this clonotype. The chain recombines TRBV6-1 with TRBJ2-1; 15 bases are shared with TRBD2. The CDR3 consists of 15 residues. With V trimmed by 6 bases and J by 9 bases, 6 bases remained unmatched. CDR1 and CDR2 from the germline V gene are MNHNS and SASEGT. CDR3 amino acids: CASRRGLAGGGEQFF. The CDR3 DNA follows: TGTGCCAGCAGACGCGGACTAGCGGGAGGGGGTGAGCAGTTCTTC.

This clonotype came up many times. This rearrangement joins TRBV24-1 to TRBJ1-1; tentatively, D is TRBD1 (6 bases). The CDR3 loop spans 14 amino acids. CDR1 is KGHDR, CDR2 SFDVKD, per germline. V lost 3 bases to trimming and J lost 5 bases, with 12 bases between them. The DNA of the CDR3 is TGTGCCACCAGTGATGCTTCAGGGGATACTGAAGCTTTCTTT. It encodes CATSDASGDTEAFF.

In this sample, this clonotype turned up a few times. The gene calls are TRBV28 and TRBJ1-5; the D gene is possibly TRBD1 (6 bases). CDR1 MDHEN and CDR2 SYDVKM come from the germline V gene. There are 15 residues in the CDR3. V dropped 6 bases and J dropped 2 bases, with 14 bases sitting between them. The CDR3 is CASSLNDRRNQPQHF. CDR3 DNA sequence: TGTGCCAGCAGCTTAAACGACAGGCGCAATCAGCCCCAGCATTTT.

J is TRBJ2-7 and V is TRBV5-4, with TRBD2 matching 10 bases. The CDR3 spans 14 residues. The V gene's germline CDR1 is SGHNT and CDR2 YYREEE (reference sequence). V shed 3 bases and J 4 bases; nucleotides not matched to a gene: 4. The CDR3 sequence is CASSSSGRWYEQYF. The CDR3 DNA reads as TGTGCCAGCAGCTCTAGCGGGAGATGGTACGAGCAGTACTTC.

This sequence joins TRBV20-1 and TRBJ2-3; no definite D call. The CDR3 has 13 residues. The germline V gene encodes CDR1 DFQATT and CDR2 SNEGSKA (reference sequence). Trimming pared 1 base from V and 5 bases from J, leaving 10 bases between. The DNA of the CDR3 is TGCAGTGCTAGAGTTCCGCCGTTAGATACGCAGTATTTT. It encodes CSARVPPLDTQYF.

This clonotype showed up many times. The genes are TRBV5-5 and TRBJ1-1; TRBD1 aligns across 8 bases. Germline-derived CDR1 and CDR2 are SGHKS and YYEKEE (reference sequence). The J segment lost 5 bases and the V segment lost 4 bases, leaving 7 bases of the junction unmatched. This CDR3 region has 14 residues. CDR3 in amino acids: CASSTRQGYTEAFF. CDR3 DNA sequence: TGTGCCAGCAGCACCCGACAGGGGTATACTGAAGCTTTCTTT.

About this clonotype itself: This may be a read error, as it is one base from a much larger clone. The rearrangement joins TRBV6-1 to TRBJ2-5; maybe TRBD1 (7 bases). Germline CDR1 MNHNS, CDR2 SASEGT. V dropped 5 bases and J dropped 6 bases, with 16 bases sitting between them. This CDR3 contains 14 residues. CDR3 loop: CASSQAGGRKTQYF. The CDR3 DNA follows: TGTGCCAGCAGTCAGGCAGGGGGGAGGAAGACCCAGTACTTC.

The chain combines TRBV29-1 with TRBJ1-2, with D possibly TRBD1 on 6 matching bases. Germline CDR1 reads SQVTM; CDR2 reads ANQGSEA. V gave up 5 bases and J gave up 4 bases, with 20 bases separating them. This CDR3 has 15 amino acids. CDR3 amino acids: CSVRVRGQRGYGYTF. The CDR3 DNA reads TGCAGCGTTCGGGTCCGGGGGCAACGGGGCTATGGCTACACCTTC.

The rearrangement uses TRBV14 and TRBJ2-2, with 7 nucleotides matching TRBD2. V trimming: 1 base; J trimming: 6 bases; junction bases outside the gene matches: 11. The CDR3 contains 17 residues. Germline V gives CDR1 SGHDN, CDR2 FVKESK. The CDR3, as DNA: TGTGCCAGCAGCCAAGGGCCGGTGGGACTAATGGCCGGGGAGCTGTTTTTT. As protein: CASSQGPVGLMAGELFF.

The rearrangement joins TRBV27 to TRBJ1-5; 7 bases map to TRBD1. After removal of 5 bases from V and 3 bases from J, the junction contained 7 bases not matched to a gene. The CDR3 length is 15 residues. In germline, CDR1 is MNHEY, CDR2 SMNVEV (reference sequence). The CDR3 coding sequence is TGTGCCAGCAGTGGACGGGACAGACTCAATCAGCCCCAGCATTTT. Amino acid sequence: CASSGRDRLNQPQHF.

Ten or more counts support this clonotype. The V call is TRBV28, the J call TRBJ2-5, with 9 positions matching TRBD1. The trim removed 4 bases at V and 3 bases at J, leaving 6 bases unmatched. Germline V gene data show CDR1 as MDHEN and CDR2 as SYDVKM. This CDR3 comprises 15 residues. CDR3 DNA sequence: TGTGCCAGCAGTTCTACAGGGGGCGCCGAAGAGACCCAGTACTTC. Its protein product is CASSSTGGAEETQYF.

This clonotype was recorded a few times. The chain combines TRBV5-4 with TRBJ2-7, with 10 bases lining up with TRBD1. This CDR3 contains 16 residues. Germline V gene sequence: CDR1 SGHNT, CDR2 YYREEE (reference sequence). J gave up 5 bases and V 4 bases, and 12 bases lay outside the gene matches. CDR3 region: CASSVPSGQGTNEQYF. Here the CDR3 DNA reads TGTGCCAGCAGCGTACCCTCGGGACAGGGGACAAACGAGCAGTACTTC.

A few counts support this clonotype. The gene calls are TRBV14 and TRBJ2-6; TRBD2 is a possible D gene (7 bases). Per the germline V gene, CDR1 is SGHDN and CDR2 is FVKESK. Trimming cost V 4 bases and J 4 bases, with 17 bases left between them. This CDR3 contains 17 residues. The CDR3, as DNA: TGTGCCAGCAGCCCGCTTACGGGGGGCACCGGGGCCAACGTCCTGACTTTC. Protein product: CASSPLTGGTGANVLTF. The entire variable domain, with the rest obtained from reference TRBV14 and TRBJ2-6, is as follows: EAGVTQFPSHSVIEKGQTVTLRCDPISGHDNLYWYRRVMGKEIKFLLHFVKESKQDESGMPNNRFLAERTGGTYSTLKVQPAELEDSGVYFCASSPLTGGTGANVLTFGAGSRLTVL.

This clonotype appeared many times. The CDR3 DNA is TGTGCCAGCAGTATTAACAGGGACTATGGCTACACCTTC. It is translated as CASSINRDYGYTF. The V gene is TRBV28, the J gene TRBJ1-2, with D possibly being TRBD1 (6 bases). V was cut by 5 bases and J by 3 bases, with 10 bases left in between. The CDR3 spans 13 residues. The germline CDR1 and CDR2 sequences are MDHEN and SYDVKM.

This clonotype appeared once. The V call is TRBV6-1, the J call TRBJ2-7; 8 nucleotides agree with TRBD2. The CDR3 is 12 amino acids. Germline assignment: CDR1 MNHNS and CDR2 SASEGT. CDR3 residues: CASSGYNYEQYF. In nucleotides, the CDR3 is TGTGCGTCTAGCGGGTATAACTACGAGCAGTACTTC.

This clonotype came up a few times. This rearrangement joins TRBV6-2 or TRBV6-3 to TRBJ2-5, with TRBD2 matching over 9 bases. Germline assignment: CDR1 MNHEY and CDR2 SVGEGT. V lost 3 bases, J lost 4 bases, and 6 bases stayed unmatched. This CDR3 region has 15 residues. DNA for the CDR3: TGTGCCAGCAGTTATGCCGGGACTAGCAGAGAGACCCAGTACTTC. Translation gives CASSYAGTSRETQYF.

The chain employs TRBV5-5 and TRBJ2-7, with TRBD1 identical over 8 bases. CDR1 and CDR2 from the germline V gene are SGHKS and YYEKEE (reference sequence). Trimming removed 4 bases from V and 2 bases from J; junction bases left unmatched: 8. There are 15 residues in the CDR3. CDR3 sequence reads: CASSPQGATTYEQYF. CDR3 in DNA: TGTGCCAGCAGCCCCCAGGGGGCAACGACCTACGAGCAGTACTTC.

This clonotype was counted at least ten times. The chain combines TRBV2 with TRBJ1-4; 12 bases fit TRBD1. V gave up 6 bases and J gave up 4 bases; unmatched junction bases: 6. The CDR3 spans 16 residues. Germline V gives CDR1 SNHLY, CDR2 FYNNEI. The CDR3 DNA follows: TGTGCCAGCAGGGGGACAGGGGGCAGGAATAATGAAAAACTGTTTTTT. Its protein is CASRGTGGRNNEKLFF. Using reference TRBV2 and TRBJ1-4 for the parts outside the CDR3, the full variable domain is EPEVTQTPSHQVTQMGQEVILRCVPISNHLYFYWYRQILGQKVEFLVSFYNNEISEKSEIFDDQFSVERPDGSNFTLKIRSTKLEDSAMYFCASRGTGGRNNEKLFFGSGTQLSVL.

This clonotype came up many times. The V and J genes are TRBV7-9 and TRBJ2-5, with a possible D match to TRBD1 (6 bases). Germline assignment: CDR1 SEHNR and CDR2 FQNEAQ (reference sequence). The CDR3 is 14 residues long. Trimming cost V 5 bases and J 1 base, with 11 bases left between them. The CDR3 DNA is TGTGCCAGCAGCGATACAGGGTCCCAAGAGACCCAGTACTTC. Protein product: CASSDTGSQETQYF.

This chain joins TRBV6-1 and TRBJ2-7, with TRBD1 matching 10 bases. Germline V gene lookup returns CDR1 MNHNS and CDR2 SASEGT. The trim removed 6 bases at V and 2 bases at J, leaving 7 bases unmatched. This CDR3 region has 15 residues. DNA of the CDR3: TGTGCCAGCAGGTCGCCCGGGACAGGGGCCTACGAGCAGTACTTC. Its protein is CASRSPGTGAYEQYF.

This clonotype occurred many times. At one end, the junction sequence differs from germline, possibly due to a read error. The chain is built from TRBV7-7 and TRBJ2-5; D perhaps matches TRBD1 (5 bases). The CDR3 has 14 amino acids. Germline CDR1 is SSHAT and CDR2 is FNYEAQ (reference sequence). The CDR3 DNA sequence: TGTGCTAGCAGCTTAAATCCAGGGAAAGAGACCCAGTACTTC. Its translation: CASSLNPGKETQYF. The full variable domain, its missing parts supplied by reference TRBV7-7 and TRBJ2-5, is GAGVSQSPRYKVTKRGQDVTLRCDPISSHATLYWYQQALGQGPEFLTYFNYEAQPDKSGLPSDRFSAERPEGSISTLTIQRTEQRDSAMYRCASSLNPGKETQYFGPGTRLLVL.

This clonotype was counted only a few times. The genes are TRBV2 and TRBJ1-2; D unresolved. Trimming left V 4 bases short and J 10 bases short, with 10 bases between. The CDR3 runs 11 residues. The germline gives CDR1 SNHLY, CDR2 FYNNEI. The CDR3 nucleotides are TGTGCCAGCAGTGTGGCGGGCGACTACACCTTC. This sequence encodes CASSVAGDYTF.

This clonotype was seen a few times. The chain carries TRBV13 and TRBJ2-2; D ambiguous. This CDR3 is built from 14 residues. CDR1 PRHDT and CDR2 FYEKMQ come from the germline V gene (reference sequence). V lost 6 bases, J lost 3 bases, and 11 bases lay in between. The CDR3 region has the DNA TGTGCCAGCAGTGGGTACAGCGACACCGGGGAGCTGTTTTTT. This encodes CASSGYSDTGELFF.

This clonotype was seen just once. The chain employs TRBV20-1 and TRBJ2-1, with TRBD1 matching over 9 bases. The germline CDR1 and CDR2 sequences are DFQATT and SNEGSKA (reference sequence). The CDR3 covers 13 residues. V lost 5 bases to trimming and J lost 7 bases; unmatched junction nucleotides: 6. Written as DNA, the CDR3 is TGCAGTGCTCCTAGACAGGGGGGGAATGAGCAGTTCTTC. Encoded protein: CSAPRQGGNEQFF.

This clonotype was counted at least ten times. This chain links TRBV11-2 with TRBJ2-7, with 10 bases lining up with TRBD2. Looked up from germline, CDR1 is SGHAT and CDR2 is FQNNGV. V lost 8 bases and J lost 4; bases outside the gene matches: 5. This CDR3 spans 13 amino acids. The CDR3 here is CASVRTSGYEQYF. The CDR3 DNA reads TGTGCCAGCGTCCGGACTAGCGGATACGAGCAGTACTTC. The whole variable domain, filled in from reference TRBV11-2 and TRBJ2-7, reads EAGVAQSPRYKIIEKRQSVAFWCNPISGHATLYWYQQILGQGPKLLIQFQNNGVVDDSQLPKDRFSAERLKGVDSTLKIQPAKLEDSAVYLCASVRTSGYEQYFGPGTRLTVT.